The 8 T cell receptor beta chains presented below share a single source sample, sequenced in a study of T cells in Graves' hyperthyroidism and ophthalmopathy. Amplified regions were TCR beta CDR3 sequences from RNA transcripts. First-round RT-PCR with HTBI primers amplified the TCR CDR3 region. TCRdb re-called the multiplex PCR reads through MiXCR, storing one row per CDR3 protein. This sample has a few hundred thousand distinct CDR3 sequences; approximately 15% occur once, and the top ten carry roughly a fifth. Sequencing was carried out using blood. The receptors shown here come from a woman in her 30s with Graves' ophthalmopathy.

This sequence joins TRBV28 and TRBJ1-2; 9 bases are a match to TRBD1. This CDR3 is 15 amino acids long. CDR1 is MDHEN, CDR2 SYDVKM, per germline. Trimming took 8 bases from V and 5 from J; bases not matched to a gene: 12. For the CDR3, the DNA is TGTGCCAGCGGAGAACAGGGGGCTTTTCCATATGGCTACACCTTC. Protein product: CASGEQGAFPYGYTF.

For this clonotype: This may be a read error, as it is one base from a much larger clone. The genes are TRBV5-1 and TRBJ1-3, with TRBD1 as a possible D gene (5 bases). Germline CDR1 SGHRS, CDR2 YFSETQ. V gave up 4 bases and J gave up 8 bases, with 22 bases separating them. This CDR3 region has 16 residues. This chain's CDR3 is CASSGLGGEQGDTIYF. As DNA, the CDR3 is TGCGCCAGCAGCGGGTTAGGAGGGGAACAAGGAGACACCATATATTTT.

This clonotype was counted at least ten times. The chain uses TRBV7-2 and TRBJ1-3; maybe TRBD1 (5 bases). Germline assignment: CDR1 SGHTA and CDR2 FQGNSA. Trimming took 1 base from V and 7 from J, leaving 8 bases between them. The CDR3 is 13 amino acids. CDR3 region: CASSLGQGNTIYF. In DNA, the CDR3 is TGTGCCAGCAGCTTAGGGCAGGGCAACACCATATATTTT.

In regard to this clonotype: It may be a read error: a sequence one base away is much more abundant. The V and J genes are TRBV9 and TRBJ1-1; D unresolved. The CDR3 totals 13 residues. Germline CDR1 and CDR2: SGDLS and YYNGEE. The CDR3 sequence: CASGVDSNTEAFF. The CDR3 DNA reads TGTGCCAGCGGCGTAGACTCGAACACTGAAGCTTTCTTT.

In its sample, this clonotype was seen many times. Sequence at one end of the junction differs from germline and may be a read error. This chain uses TRBV12-3 or TRBV12-4 with TRBJ1-5; D may be TRBD1 (6 bases). The CDR3 contains 15 residues. This CDR3 reads CASSSTQGGNHPQHF. The DNA of the CDR3 is TGTGCCAGCAGTTCTACACAGGGAGGGAATCACCCCCAGCATTTT.

In regard to this clonotype: A single base separates this from a much larger clone, so it may be a read error. The rearrangement uses TRBV7-2 and TRBJ2-1; D gene ambiguous. Looked up from germline, CDR1 is SGHTA and CDR2 is FQGNSA. This CDR3 is built from 13 residues. V was trimmed by 0 bases and J by 9 bases, leaving 9 bases between them. CDR3 sequence: CASSLASVSEQFF. Here the CDR3 DNA reads TGTGCCAGCAGCTTAGCGTCAGTTAGTGAGCAGTTCTTC.

The genes are TRBV5-4 and TRBJ2-1; D may be TRBD1 (5 bases). The V end was cut by 2 bases, the J end by 8 bases, with 11 bases between. There are 13 residues in the CDR3. The germline V gene has CDR1 SGHNT and CDR2 YYREEE (reference sequence). The CDR3 DNA follows: TGTGCCAGCAGCTTCAGGGTGAGTCATGAGCAGTTCTTC. Its translation is CASSFRVSHEQFF.

The V and J genes are TRBV9 and TRBJ1-3; no clear D. The CDR3 totals 15 residues. V was trimmed by 3 bases and J by 2 bases, leaving 12 bases between them. From germline, CDR1 is SGDLS and CDR2 YYNGEE. CDR3 sequence: CASSGPSLPGNTIYF. CDR3 DNA sequence: TGTGCCAGCAGCGGTCCGAGTTTACCTGGAAACACCATATATTTT.